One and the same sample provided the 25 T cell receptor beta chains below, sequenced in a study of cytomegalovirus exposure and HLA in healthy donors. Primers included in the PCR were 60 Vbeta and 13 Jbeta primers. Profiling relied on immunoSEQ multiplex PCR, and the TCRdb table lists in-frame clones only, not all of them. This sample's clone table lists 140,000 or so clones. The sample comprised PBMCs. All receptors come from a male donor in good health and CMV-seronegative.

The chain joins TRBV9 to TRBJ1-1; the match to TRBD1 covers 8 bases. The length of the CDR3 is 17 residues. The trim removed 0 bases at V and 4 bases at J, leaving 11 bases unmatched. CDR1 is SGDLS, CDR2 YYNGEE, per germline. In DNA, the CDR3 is TGTGCCAGCAGCGTAGCTGGGCAGACAGGGGTTGTCACTGAAGCTTTCTTT. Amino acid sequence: CASSVAGQTGVVTEAFF.

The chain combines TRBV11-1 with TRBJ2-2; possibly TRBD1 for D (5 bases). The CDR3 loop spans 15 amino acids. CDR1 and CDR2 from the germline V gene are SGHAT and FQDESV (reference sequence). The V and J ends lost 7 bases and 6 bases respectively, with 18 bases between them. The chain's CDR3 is CASKQARVGSGELFF. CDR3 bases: TGTGCCAGCAAACAGGCCAGGGTTGGGTCCGGGGAGCTGTTTTTT.

As DNA, the CDR3 is TGTGCCAGCAGTTTCTCGCTACAGGCCTACGAGCAGTACTTC. Translating it yields CASSFSLQAYEQYF. The chain links TRBV28 to TRBJ2-7; D perhaps matches TRBD1 (5 bases). Germline loops: CDR1 MDHEN, CDR2 SYDVKM. V was shortened by 3 bases and J by 2 bases, with 11 bases between the two germline ends. This CDR3 comprises 14 residues.

The CDR3 sequence: CAISESLAGGEQYF. The DNA for the CDR3 is TGTGCCATCAGTGAGAGTCTAGCGGGTGGCGAGCAGTACTTC. The chain links TRBV10-3 to TRBJ2-7, with TRBD2 matching over 8 bases. This CDR3 is 14 amino acids long. V dropped 2 bases and J dropped 6; count of bases not matched to a gene: 6. Germline V gene sequence: CDR1 ENHRY, CDR2 SYGVKD.

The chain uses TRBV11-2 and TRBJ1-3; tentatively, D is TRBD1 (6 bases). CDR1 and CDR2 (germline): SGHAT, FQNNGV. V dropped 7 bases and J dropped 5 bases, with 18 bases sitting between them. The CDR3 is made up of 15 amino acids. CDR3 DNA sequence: TGTGCCAGCACCCCCTTAGGGCAGGGGAGAAACACCATATATTTT. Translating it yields CASTPLGQGRNTIYF. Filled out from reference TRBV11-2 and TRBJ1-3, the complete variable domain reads EAGVAQSPRYKIIEKRQSVAFWCNPISGHATLYWYQQILGQGPKLLIQFQNNGVVDDSQLPKDRFSAERLKGVDSTLKIQPAKLEDSAVYLCASTPLGQGRNTIYFGEGSWLTVV.

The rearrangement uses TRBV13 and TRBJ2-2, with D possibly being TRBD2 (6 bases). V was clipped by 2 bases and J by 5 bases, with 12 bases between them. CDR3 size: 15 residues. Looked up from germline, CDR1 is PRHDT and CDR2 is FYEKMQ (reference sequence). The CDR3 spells CASSLQGRSTGELFF. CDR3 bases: TGTGCCAGCAGCTTACAAGGGAGGAGTACCGGGGAGCTGTTTTTT. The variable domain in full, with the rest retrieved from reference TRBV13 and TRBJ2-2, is AAGVIQSPRHLIKEKRETATLKCYPIPRHDTVYWYQQGPGQDPQFLISFYEKMQSDKGSIPDRFSAQQFSDYHSELNMSSLELGDSALYFCASSLQGRSTGELFFGEGSRLTVL.

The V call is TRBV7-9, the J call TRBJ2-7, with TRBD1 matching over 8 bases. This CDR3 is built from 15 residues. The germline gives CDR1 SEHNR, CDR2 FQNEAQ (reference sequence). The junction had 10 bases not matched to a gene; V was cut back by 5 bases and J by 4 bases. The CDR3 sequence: CASSLLEQGEYEQYF. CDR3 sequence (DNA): TGTGCCAGCAGCCTGCTTGAACAGGGGGAGTACGAGCAGTACTTC.

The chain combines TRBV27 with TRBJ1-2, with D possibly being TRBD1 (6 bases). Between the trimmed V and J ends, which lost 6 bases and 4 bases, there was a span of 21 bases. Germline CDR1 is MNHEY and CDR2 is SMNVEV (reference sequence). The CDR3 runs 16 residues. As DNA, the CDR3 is TGTGCCAGCAGCTTACGTGTACCCCTGGGGGCCTATGGCTACACCTTC. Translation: CASSLRVPLGAYGYTF.

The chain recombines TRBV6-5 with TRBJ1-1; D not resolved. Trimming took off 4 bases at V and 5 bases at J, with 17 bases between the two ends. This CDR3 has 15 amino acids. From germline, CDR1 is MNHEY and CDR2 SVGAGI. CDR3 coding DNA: TGTGCCAGCAGTTCGCGATTAATGACGGGAACTGAAGCTTTCTTT. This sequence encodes CASSSRLMTGTEAFF.

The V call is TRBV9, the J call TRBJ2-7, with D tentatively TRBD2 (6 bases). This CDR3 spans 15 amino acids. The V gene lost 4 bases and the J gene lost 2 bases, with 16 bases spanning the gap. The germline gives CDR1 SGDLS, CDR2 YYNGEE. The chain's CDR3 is CASSPTGTATYEQYF. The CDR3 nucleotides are TGTGCCAGCAGCCCCACCGGGACTGCGACCTACGAGCAGTACTTC.

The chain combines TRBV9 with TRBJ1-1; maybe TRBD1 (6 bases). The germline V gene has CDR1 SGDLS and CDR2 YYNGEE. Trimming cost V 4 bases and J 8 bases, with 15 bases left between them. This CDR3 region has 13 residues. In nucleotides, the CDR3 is TGTGCCAGCAGCCCTAATGGGGGGGCGGAAGCTTTCTTT. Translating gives CASSPNGGAEAFF.

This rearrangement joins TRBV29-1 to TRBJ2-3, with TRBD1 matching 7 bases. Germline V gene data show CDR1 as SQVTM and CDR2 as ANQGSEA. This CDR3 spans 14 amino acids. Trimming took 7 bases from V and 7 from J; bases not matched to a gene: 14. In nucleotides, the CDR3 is TGCAGCGCTAACGGACAGGCGTTCTCCAATACGCAGTATTTT. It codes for CSANGQAFSNTQYF.

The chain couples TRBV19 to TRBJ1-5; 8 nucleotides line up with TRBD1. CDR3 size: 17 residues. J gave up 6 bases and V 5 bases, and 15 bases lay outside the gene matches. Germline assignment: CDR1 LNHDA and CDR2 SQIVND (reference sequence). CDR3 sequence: CASSPPTGERVGQPQHF. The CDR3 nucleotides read TGTGCCAGTAGTCCACCGACAGGGGAGAGGGTGGGTCAGCCCCAGCATTTT.

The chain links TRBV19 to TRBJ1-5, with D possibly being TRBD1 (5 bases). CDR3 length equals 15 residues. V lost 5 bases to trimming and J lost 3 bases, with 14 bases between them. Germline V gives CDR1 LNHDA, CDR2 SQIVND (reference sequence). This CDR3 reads CASSRGRGDNQPQHF. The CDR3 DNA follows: TGTGCCAGTAGTCGGGGGAGGGGTGACAATCAGCCCCAGCATTTT.

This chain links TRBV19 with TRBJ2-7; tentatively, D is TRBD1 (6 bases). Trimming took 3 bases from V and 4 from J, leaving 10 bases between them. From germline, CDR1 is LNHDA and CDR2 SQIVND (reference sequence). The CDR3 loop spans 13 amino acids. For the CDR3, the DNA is TGTGCCAGTAGTATCATTCAGGGGTACGAGCAGTACTTC. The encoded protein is CASSIIQGYEQYF.

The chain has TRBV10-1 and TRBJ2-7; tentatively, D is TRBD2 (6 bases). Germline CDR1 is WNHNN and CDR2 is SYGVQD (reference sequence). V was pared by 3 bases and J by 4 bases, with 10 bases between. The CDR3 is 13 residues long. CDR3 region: CASSESGVYEQYF. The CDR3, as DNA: TGCGCCAGCAGTGAATCGGGAGTGTACGAGCAGTACTTC.

CDR3 amino acids: CASSYLQGALTTEAFF. In DNA form, the CDR3 reads TGTGCCAGCAGTTACTTACAGGGGGCGCTGACCACTGAAGCTTTCTTT. The chain carries TRBV6-6 and TRBJ1-1, with 9 bases fitting TRBD1. The CDR3 runs to 16 residues. From germline, CDR1 is MNHNY and CDR2 SVGAGI (reference sequence). The V gene end was trimmed by 1 base and the J gene end by 4 bases; junction bases not matched to a gene: 7.

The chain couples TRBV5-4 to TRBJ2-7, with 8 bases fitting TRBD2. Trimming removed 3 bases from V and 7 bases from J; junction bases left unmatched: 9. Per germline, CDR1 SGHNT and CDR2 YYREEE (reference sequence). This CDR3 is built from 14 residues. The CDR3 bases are TGTGCCAGCAGCTATGAGAGCGGGAGATCTGAGCAGTACTTC. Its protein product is CASSYESGRSEQYF. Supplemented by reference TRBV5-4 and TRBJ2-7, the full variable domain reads ETGVTQSPTHLIKTRGQQVTLRCSSQSGHNTVSWYQQALGQGPQFIFQYYREEENGRGNFPPRFSGLQFPNYSSELNVNALELDDSALYLCASSYESGRSEQYFGPGTRLTVT.

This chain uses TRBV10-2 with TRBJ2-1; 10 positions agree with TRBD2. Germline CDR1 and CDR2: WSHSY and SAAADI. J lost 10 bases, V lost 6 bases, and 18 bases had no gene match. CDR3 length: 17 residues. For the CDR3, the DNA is TGCGCCAGCAGACCCGGTCTAGCGGGAGTTCTTTCAGGAGAGCAGTTCTTC. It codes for CASRPGLAGVLSGEQFF.

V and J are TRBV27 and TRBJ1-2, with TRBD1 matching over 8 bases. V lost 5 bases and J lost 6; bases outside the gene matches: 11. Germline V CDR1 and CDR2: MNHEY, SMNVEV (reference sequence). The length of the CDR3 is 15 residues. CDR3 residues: CASSVGTGSLNGYTF. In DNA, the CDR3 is TGTGCCAGCAGTGTCGGGACAGGATCCCTCAATGGCTACACCTTC.

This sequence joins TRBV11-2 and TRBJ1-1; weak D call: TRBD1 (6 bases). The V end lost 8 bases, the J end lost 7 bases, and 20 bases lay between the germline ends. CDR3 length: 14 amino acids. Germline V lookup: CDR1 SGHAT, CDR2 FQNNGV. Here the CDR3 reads CASGPTGGRGEAFF. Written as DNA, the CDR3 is TGTGCCAGCGGACCGACGGGGGGGCGAGGTGAAGCTTTCTTT.

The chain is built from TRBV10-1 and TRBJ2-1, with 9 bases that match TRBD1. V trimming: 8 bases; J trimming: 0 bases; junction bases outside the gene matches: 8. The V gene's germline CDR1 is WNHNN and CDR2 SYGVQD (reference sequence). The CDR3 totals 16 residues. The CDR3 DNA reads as TGCGCCAGCTCGGGGACAGGGATGCGCTCCTACAATGAGCAGTTCTTC. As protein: CASSGTGMRSYNEQFF.

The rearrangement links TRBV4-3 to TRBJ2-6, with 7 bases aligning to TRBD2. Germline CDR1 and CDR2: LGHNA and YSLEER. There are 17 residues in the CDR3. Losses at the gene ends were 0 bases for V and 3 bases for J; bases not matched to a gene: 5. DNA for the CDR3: TGCGCCAGCAGCCAAGATAAGCGGGGCCTTGGGGCCAACGTCCTGACTTTC. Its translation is CASSQDKRGLGANVLTF.

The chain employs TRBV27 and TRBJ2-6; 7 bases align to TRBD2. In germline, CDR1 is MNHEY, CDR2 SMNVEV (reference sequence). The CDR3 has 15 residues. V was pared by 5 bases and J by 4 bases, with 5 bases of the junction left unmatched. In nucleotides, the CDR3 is TGTGCCAGCAGTCCCGGGAGGAGGGGGGCCAACGTCCTGACTTTC. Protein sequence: CASSPGRRGANVLTF.

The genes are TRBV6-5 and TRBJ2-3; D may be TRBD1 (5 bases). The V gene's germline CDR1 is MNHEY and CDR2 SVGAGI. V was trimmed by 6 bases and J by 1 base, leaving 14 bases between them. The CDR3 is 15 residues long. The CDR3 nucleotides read TGTGCCAGCAGAAACTGGGGCGCGGGCACAGATACGCAGTATTTT. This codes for CASRNWGAGTDTQYF.